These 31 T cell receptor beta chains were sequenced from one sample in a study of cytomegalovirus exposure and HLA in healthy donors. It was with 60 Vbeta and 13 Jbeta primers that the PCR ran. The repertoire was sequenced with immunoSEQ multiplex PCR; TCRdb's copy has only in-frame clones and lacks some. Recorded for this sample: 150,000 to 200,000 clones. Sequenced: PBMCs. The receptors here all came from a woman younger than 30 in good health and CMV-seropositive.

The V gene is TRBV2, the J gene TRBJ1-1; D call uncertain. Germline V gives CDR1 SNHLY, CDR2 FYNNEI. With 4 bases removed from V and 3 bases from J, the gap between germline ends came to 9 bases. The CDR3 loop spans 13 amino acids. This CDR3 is CASSAWQDTEAFF. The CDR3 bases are TGTGCCAGCAGTGCGTGGCAGGACACTGAAGCTTTCTTT.

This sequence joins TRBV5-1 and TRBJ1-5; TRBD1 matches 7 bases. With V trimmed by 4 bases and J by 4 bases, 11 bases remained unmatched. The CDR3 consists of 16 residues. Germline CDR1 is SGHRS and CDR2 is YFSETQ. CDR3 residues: CASSPEPDRANQPQHF. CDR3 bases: TGCGCCAGCAGCCCGGAACCAGACAGGGCGAATCAGCCCCAGCATTTT.

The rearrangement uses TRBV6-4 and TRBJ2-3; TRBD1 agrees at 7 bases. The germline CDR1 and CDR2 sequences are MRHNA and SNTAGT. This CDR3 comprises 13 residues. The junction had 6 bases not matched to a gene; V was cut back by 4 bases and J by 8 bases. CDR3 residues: CASSGTGEGTQYF. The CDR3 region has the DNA TGTGCCAGCAGTGGGACAGGCGAGGGTACGCAGTATTTT.

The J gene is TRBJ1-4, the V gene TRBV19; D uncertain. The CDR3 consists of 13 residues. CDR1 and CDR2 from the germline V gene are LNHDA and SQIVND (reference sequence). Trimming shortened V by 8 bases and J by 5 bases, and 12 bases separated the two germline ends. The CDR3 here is CASAHGDNEKLFF. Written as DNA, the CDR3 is TGTGCCAGTGCCCATGGAGACAATGAAAAACTGTTTTTT.

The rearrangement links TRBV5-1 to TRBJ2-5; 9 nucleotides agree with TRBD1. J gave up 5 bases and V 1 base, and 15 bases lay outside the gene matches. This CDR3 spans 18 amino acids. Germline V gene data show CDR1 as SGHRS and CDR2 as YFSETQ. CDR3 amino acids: CASSLYFQTGQGFETQYF. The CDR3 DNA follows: TGCGCCAGCAGCTTGTATTTCCAGACGGGACAGGGTTTTGAGACCCAGTACTTC.

The CDR3 region has the DNA TGCGCCAGCAGCCGGACAGGGGCGGGTCAAGAGACCCAGTACTTC. As protein: CASSRTGAGQETQYF. The chain is built from TRBV5-1 and TRBJ2-5; 9 bases line up with TRBD1. Germline CDR1 SGHRS, CDR2 YFSETQ. J lost 2 bases, V lost 4 bases, and 6 bases had no gene match. The CDR3 covers 15 residues.

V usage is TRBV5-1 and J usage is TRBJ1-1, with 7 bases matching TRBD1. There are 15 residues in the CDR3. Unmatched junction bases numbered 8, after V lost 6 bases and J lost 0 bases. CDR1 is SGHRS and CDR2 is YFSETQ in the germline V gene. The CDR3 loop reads CASTTGVIMNTEAFF. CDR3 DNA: TGCGCCAGCACCACAGGGGTAATTATGAACACTGAAGCTTTCTTT.

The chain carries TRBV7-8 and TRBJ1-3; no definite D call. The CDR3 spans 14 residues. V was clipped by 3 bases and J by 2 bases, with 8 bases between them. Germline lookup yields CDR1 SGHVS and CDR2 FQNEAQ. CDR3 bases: TGTGCCAGCAGCTTTGGGAGGGCTGGAAACACCATATATTTT. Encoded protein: CASSFGRAGNTIYF.

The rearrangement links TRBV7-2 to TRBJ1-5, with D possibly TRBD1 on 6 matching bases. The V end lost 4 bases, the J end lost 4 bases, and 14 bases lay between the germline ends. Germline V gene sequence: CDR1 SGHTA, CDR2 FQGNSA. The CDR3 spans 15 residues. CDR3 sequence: CASSWNTGLNQPQHF. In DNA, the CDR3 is TGTGCCAGCAGCTGGAACACAGGGCTTAATCAGCCCCAGCATTTT.

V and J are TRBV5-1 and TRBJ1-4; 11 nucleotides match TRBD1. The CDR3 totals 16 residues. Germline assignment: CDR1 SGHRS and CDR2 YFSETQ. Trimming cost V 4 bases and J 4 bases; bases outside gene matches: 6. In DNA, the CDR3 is TGCGCCAGCAGCGCCTTCGGGACAGGGGGTAATGAAAAACTGTTTTTT. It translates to CASSAFGTGGNEKLFF.

In DNA form, the CDR3 reads TGTGCCAGCAGCGACCGGACAGGGAACACTGAAGCTTTCTTT. It codes for CASSDRTGNTEAFF. The V and J genes are TRBV7-9 and TRBJ1-1, with 7 bases matching TRBD1. Germline-derived CDR1 and CDR2 are SEHNR and FQNEAQ (reference sequence). CDR3 length: 14 amino acids. V trimming: 5 bases; J trimming: 1 base; junction bases outside the gene matches: 4. The full variable domain, with the rest looked up from reference TRBV7-9 and TRBJ1-1, is DTGVSQNPRHKITKRGQNVTFRCDPISEHNRLYWYRQTLGQGPEFLTYFQNEAQLEKSRLLSDRFSAERPKGSFSTLEIQRTEQGDSAMYLCASSDRTGNTEAFFGQGTRLTVV.

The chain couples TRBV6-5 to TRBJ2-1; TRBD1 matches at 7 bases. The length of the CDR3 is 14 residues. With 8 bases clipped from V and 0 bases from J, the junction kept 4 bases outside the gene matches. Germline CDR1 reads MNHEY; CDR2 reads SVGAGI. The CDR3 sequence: CASGRDSSYNEQFF. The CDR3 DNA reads TGTGCCAGCGGACGGGACAGCTCCTACAATGAGCAGTTCTTC.

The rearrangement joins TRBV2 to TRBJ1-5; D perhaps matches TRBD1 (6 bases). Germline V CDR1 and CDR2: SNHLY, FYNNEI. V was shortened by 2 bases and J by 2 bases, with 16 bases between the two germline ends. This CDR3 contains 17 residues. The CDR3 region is CASSESVGRGGNQPQHF. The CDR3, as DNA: TGTGCCAGCAGTGAATCGGTAGGCAGGGGTGGCAATCAGCCCCAGCATTTT.

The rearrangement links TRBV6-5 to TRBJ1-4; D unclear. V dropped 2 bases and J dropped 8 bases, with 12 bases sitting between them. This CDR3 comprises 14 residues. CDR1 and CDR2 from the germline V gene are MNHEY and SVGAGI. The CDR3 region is CASSYLGVGEKLFF. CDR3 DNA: TGTGCCAGCAGTTACCTCGGGGTGGGGGAAAAACTGTTTTTT.

The CDR3 sequence is CASSQDVQGLRTEAFF. CDR3 nucleotide sequence: TGTGCCAGCAGCCAAGATGTGCAGGGGTTGCGCACTGAAGCTTTCTTT. The J gene is TRBJ1-1, the V gene TRBV4-2, with D possibly TRBD1 on 6 matching bases. V was pared by 0 bases and J by 4 bases, with 15 bases between. Per germline, CDR1 LGHNA and CDR2 YNFKEQ. This CDR3 has 16 amino acids.

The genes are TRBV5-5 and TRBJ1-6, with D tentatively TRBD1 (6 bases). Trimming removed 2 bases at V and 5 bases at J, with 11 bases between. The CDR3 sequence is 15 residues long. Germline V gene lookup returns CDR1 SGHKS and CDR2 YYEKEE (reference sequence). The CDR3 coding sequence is TGTGCCAGCAGCTTACAGGGTGTTGATAATTCACCCCTCCACTTT. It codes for CASSLQGVDNSPLHF. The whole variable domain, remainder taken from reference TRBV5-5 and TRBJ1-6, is DAGVTQSPTHLIKTRGQQVTLRCSPISGHKSVSWYQQVLGQGPQFIFQYYEKEERGRGNFPDRFSARQFPNYSSELNVNALLLGDSALYLCASSLQGVDNSPLHFGNGTRLTVT.

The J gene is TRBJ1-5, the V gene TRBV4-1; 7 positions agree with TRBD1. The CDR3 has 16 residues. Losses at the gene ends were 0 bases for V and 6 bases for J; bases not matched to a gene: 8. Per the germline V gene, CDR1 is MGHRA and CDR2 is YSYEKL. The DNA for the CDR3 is TGCGCCAGCAGCCAAGATCCAGGGGGAATGGGTCAGCCCCAGCATTTT. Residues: CASSQDPGGMGQPQHF.

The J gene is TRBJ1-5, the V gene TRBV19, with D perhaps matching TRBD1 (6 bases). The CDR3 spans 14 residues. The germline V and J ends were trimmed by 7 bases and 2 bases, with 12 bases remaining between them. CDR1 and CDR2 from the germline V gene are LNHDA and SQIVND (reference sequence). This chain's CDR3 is CASNGSGGNQPQHF. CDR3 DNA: TGTGCCAGTAATGGTTCAGGGGGCAATCAGCCCCAGCATTTT.

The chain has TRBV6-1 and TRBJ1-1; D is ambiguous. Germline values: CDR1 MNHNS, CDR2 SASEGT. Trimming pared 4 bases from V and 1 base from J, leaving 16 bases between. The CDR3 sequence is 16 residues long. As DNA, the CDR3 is TGTGCCAGCAGTGTGCGTAGAGGCAGCTCGAACACTGAAGCTTTCTTT. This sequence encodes CASSVRRGSSNTEAFF.

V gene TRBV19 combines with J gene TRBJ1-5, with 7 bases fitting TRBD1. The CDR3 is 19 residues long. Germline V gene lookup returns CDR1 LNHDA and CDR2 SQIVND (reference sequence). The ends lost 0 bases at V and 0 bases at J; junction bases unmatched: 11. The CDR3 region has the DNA TGTGCCAGTAGTATAGAAGTTCACCAGGGGGTTTATAGCAATCAGCCCCAGCATTTT. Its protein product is CASSIEVHQGVYSNQPQHF.

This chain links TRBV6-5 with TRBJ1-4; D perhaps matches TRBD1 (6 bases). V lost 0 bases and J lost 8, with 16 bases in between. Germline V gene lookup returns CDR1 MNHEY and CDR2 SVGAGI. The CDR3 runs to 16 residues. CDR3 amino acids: CASSYSLQGLGEKLFF. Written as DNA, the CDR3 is TGTGCCAGCAGTTACTCGTTACAGGGTTTAGGGGAAAAACTGTTTTTT.

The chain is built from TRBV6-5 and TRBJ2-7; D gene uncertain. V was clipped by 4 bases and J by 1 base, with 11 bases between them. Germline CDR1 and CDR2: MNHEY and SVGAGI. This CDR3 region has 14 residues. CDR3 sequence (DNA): TGTGCCAGCAGTTCGTCCCGCCGGTCCTACGAGCAGTACTTC. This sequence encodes CASSSSRRSYEQYF.

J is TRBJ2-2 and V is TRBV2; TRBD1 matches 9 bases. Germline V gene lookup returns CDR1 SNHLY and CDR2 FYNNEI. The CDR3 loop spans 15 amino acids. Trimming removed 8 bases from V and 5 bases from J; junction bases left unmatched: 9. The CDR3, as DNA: TGTGCCAGCCTAAGGACAGGGGATCATACCGGGGAGCTGTTTTTT. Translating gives CASLRTGDHTGELFF. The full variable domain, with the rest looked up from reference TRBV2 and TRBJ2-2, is EPEVTQTPSHQVTQMGQEVILRCVPISNHLYFYWYRQILGQKVEFLVSFYNNEISEKSEIFDDQFSVERPDGSNFTLKIRSTKLEDSAMYFCASLRTGDHTGELFFGEGSRLTVL.

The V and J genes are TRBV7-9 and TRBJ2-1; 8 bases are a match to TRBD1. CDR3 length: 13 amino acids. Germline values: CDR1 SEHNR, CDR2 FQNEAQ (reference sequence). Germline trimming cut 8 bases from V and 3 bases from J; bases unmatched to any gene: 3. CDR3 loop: CASQGANYNEQFF. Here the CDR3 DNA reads TGTGCCAGCCAGGGGGCTAACTACAATGAGCAGTTCTTC.

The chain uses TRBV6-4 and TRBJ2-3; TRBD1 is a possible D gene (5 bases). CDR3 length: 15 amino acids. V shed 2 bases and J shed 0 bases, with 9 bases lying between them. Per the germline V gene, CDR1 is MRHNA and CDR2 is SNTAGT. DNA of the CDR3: TGTGCCAGCAGTGACAAATCAGGGAGCACAGATACGCAGTATTTT. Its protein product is CASSDKSGSTDTQYF.

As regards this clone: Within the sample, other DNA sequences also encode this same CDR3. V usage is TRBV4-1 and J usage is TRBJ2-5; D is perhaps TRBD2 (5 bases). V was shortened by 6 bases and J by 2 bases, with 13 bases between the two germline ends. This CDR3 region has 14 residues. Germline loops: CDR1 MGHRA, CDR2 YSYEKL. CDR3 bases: TGCGCCAGCAGTAAGGGATCGGGACAAGAGACCCAGTACTTC. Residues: CASSKGSGQETQYF.

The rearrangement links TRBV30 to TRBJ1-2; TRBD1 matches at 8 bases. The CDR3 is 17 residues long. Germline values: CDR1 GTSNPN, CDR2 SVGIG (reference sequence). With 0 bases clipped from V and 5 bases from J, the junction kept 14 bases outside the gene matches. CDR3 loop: CAWSVRPGGSFRYGYTF. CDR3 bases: TGTGCCTGGAGTGTAAGGCCAGGGGGCTCTTTTAGATATGGCTACACCTTC.

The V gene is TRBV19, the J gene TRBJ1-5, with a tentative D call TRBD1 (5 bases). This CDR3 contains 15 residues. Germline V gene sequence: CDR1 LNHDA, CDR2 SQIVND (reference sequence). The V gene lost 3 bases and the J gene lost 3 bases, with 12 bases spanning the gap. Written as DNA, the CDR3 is TGTGCCAGTAGTATCCTTCCGGGGGTCAATCAGCCCCAGCATTTT. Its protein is CASSILPGVNQPQHF. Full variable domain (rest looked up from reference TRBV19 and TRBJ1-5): DGGITQSPKYLFRKEGQNVTLSCEQNLNHDAMYWYRQDPGQGLRLIYYSQIVNDFQKGDIAEGYSVSREKKESFPLTVTSAQKNPTAFYLCASSILPGVNQPQHFGDGTRLSIL.

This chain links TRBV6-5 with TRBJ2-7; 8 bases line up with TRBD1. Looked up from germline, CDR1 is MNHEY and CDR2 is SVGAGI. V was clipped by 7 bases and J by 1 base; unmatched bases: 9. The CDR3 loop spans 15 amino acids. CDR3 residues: CASTHPRQGSYEQYF. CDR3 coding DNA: TGTGCCAGCACCCACCCCCGACAGGGGTCCTACGAGCAGTACTTC.

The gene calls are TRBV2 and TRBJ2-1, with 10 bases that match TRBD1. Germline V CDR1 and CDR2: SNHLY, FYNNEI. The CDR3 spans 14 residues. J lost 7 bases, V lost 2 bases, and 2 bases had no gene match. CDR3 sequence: CASSERTGGNEQFF. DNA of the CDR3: TGTGCCAGCAGTGAAAGGACAGGGGGGAATGAGCAGTTCTTC.

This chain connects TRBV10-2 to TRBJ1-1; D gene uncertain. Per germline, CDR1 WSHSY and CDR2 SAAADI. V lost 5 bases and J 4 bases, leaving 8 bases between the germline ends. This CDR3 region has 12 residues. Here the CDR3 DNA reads TGCGCCAGCAGTCGAACGGGCACTGAAGCTTTCTTT. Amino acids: CASSRTGTEAFF.